A single sample gave rise to the 30 T cell receptor beta chains below, sequenced in a study of Ad26.COV2.S vaccination and SARS-CoV-2 variants. Some clones are missing from TCRdb's copy, which holds only in-frame ones; the method was immunoSEQ multiplex PCR. The sample has about 330,000 clones, 90% seen once. Treatment specified: approximately 18 received Ad26.COV2.S at low or high dose, single or two shots; about 5 received placebo; per-sample allocation not given. Each sample was drawn 63 days after the first injection (of vaccine or placebo). Sequences were derived from peripheral blood, sampled in a trial of Ad26.COV2.S vaccine versus placebo. The receptors come from a person between 18 and 65 years old who received the Ad26.COV2.S COVID-19 vaccine or a placebo.

V usage is TRBV4-1 and J usage is TRBJ1-5, with D hard to call. Trimming removed 5 bases at V and 3 bases at J, with 14 bases between. The germline V gene encodes CDR1 MGHRA and CDR2 YSYEKL. The CDR3 covers 15 residues. This CDR3 is CASSNWAANNQPQHF. The CDR3 coding sequence is TGCGCCAGCAGCAACTGGGCCGCTAACAATCAGCCCCAGCATTTT.

This rearrangement joins TRBV7-2 to TRBJ1-2, with D possibly matching TRBD1 (5 bases). V dropped 1 base and J dropped 10 bases, with 13 bases sitting between them. The germline gives CDR1 SGHTA, CDR2 FQGNSA. This CDR3 is 13 amino acids long. The CDR3 reads CASSLDKLGVYTF. As DNA, the CDR3 is TGTGCCAGCAGCTTAGACAAATTGGGGGTCTACACCTTC.

The gene calls are TRBV7-9 and TRBJ1-1; D gene unclear. Germline V gene sequence: CDR1 SEHNR, CDR2 FQNEAQ (reference sequence). The CDR3 totals 14 residues. Trimming left V 5 bases short and J 1 base short, with 11 bases between. Here the CDR3 reads CASSDPTENTEAFF. The CDR3 coding sequence is TGTGCCAGCAGCGATCCTACAGAGAACACTGAAGCTTTCTTT.

V gene TRBV10-3 combines with J gene TRBJ1-4; D unclear. Germline V gene lookup returns CDR1 ENHRY and CDR2 SYGVKD. With 6 bases removed from V and 2 bases from J, the gap between germline ends came to 13 bases. The CDR3 sequence is 15 residues long. CDR3 amino acids: CAISDPAGTNEKLFF. The CDR3 DNA follows: TGTGCCATCAGCGACCCGGCCGGGACTAATGAAAAACTGTTTTTT.

The chain couples TRBV19 to TRBJ2-1, with TRBD2 identical over 10 bases. The germline V gene has CDR1 LNHDA and CDR2 SQIVND (reference sequence). Trimming removed 4 bases from V and 7 bases from J; junction bases left unmatched: 4. This CDR3 is built from 14 residues. Here the CDR3 DNA reads TGTGCCAGTAGTACTAGCGGGGGTGGGAATGAGCAGTTCTTC. Translated, it gives CASSTSGGGNEQFF. The whole variable domain, remainder taken from reference TRBV19 and TRBJ2-1, is DGGITQSPKYLFRKEGQNVTLSCEQNLNHDAMYWYRQDPGQGLRLIYYSQIVNDFQKGDIAEGYSVSREKKESFPLTVTSAQKNPTAFYLCASSTSGGGNEQFFGPGTRLTVL.

This clone was found a few times. The sample holds other DNA sequences that translate to the same CDR3. V gene TRBV11-3 combines with J gene TRBJ1-1; D may be TRBD1 (6 bases). Germline V gene lookup returns CDR1 SGHNT and CDR2 YENEEA. This CDR3 has 15 residues. The V and J ends lost 1 base and 1 base respectively, with 10 bases between them. The CDR3 DNA reads TGTGCCAGCAGCTTAGTAACAGGGCCGAACACTGAAGCTTTCTTT. Protein product: CASSLVTGPNTEAFF.

The chain combines TRBV18 with TRBJ1-4, with D perhaps matching TRBD1 (6 bases). The V gene lost 6 bases and the J gene lost 5 bases, with 19 bases spanning the gap. The CDR3 has 16 amino acids. Looked up from germline, CDR1 is KGHSH and CDR2 is LQKENI. CDR3 DNA sequence: TGTGCCAGCTCGCCCTTCACAGGGAAGCTAAATGAAAAACTGTTTTTT. It translates to CASSPFTGKLNEKLFF. Full variable domain (outside the CDR3, taken from reference TRBV18 and TRBJ1-4): NAGVMQNPRHLVRRRGQEARLRCSPMKGHSHVYWYRQLPEEGLKFMVYLQKENIIDESGMPKERFSAEFPKEGPSILRIQQVVRGDSAAYFCASSPFTGKLNEKLFFGSGTQLSVL.

On this clone: The sample carries other DNA sequences with the same CDR3. The genes are TRBV12-3 or TRBV12-4 and TRBJ1-2, with D unresolved. This CDR3 region has 13 residues. V was shortened by 3 bases and J by 0 bases, with 5 bases between the two germline ends. The CDR3 loop reads CASSLGANYGYTF. CDR3 in DNA: TGTGCCAGCAGTTTGGGAGCTAACTATGGCTACACCTTC.

The rearrangement links TRBV11-2 to TRBJ2-7, with 15 bases aligning to TRBD2. CDR1 and CDR2 from the germline V gene are SGHAT and FQNNGV. The CDR3 is 17 amino acids. V shed 4 bases and J 5 bases; nucleotides not matched to a gene: 9. The CDR3 DNA reads as TGTGCCAGCAGCTACCTACCGGGACTAGCGGGGGGTGACGAGCAGTACTTC. Translation gives CASSYLPGLAGGDEQYF.

The table lists this clone with a count of one. The J gene is TRBJ2-1, the V gene TRBV4-3; D possibly corresponds to TRBD2 (6 bases). The CDR3 covers 14 residues. Trimming cost V 0 bases and J 13 bases, with 16 bases left between them. CDR1 and CDR2 (germline): LGHNA, YSLEER. For the CDR3, the DNA is TGCGCCAGCAGCCAAGAGAGGGACTGGACCGTACAGTTCTTC. It encodes CASSQERDWTVQFF.

The chain is built from TRBV9 and TRBJ2-7; the D is unclear. This CDR3 has 15 amino acids. Germline lookup yields CDR1 SGDLS and CDR2 YYNGEE. Trimming pared 2 bases from V and 2 bases from J, leaving 14 bases between. As DNA, the CDR3 is TGTGCCAGCAGCGTCCGGTACGGTCGGGCCTACGAGCAGTACTTC. Translation: CASSVRYGRAYEQYF.

The rearrangement links TRBV7-6 to TRBJ1-5; D is unresolved. The CDR3 extends over 12 amino acids. The V gene's germline CDR1 is SGHVS and CDR2 FNYEAQ. Trimming shortened V by 4 bases and J by 3 bases, and 4 bases separated the two germline ends. This CDR3 reads CASSSNNQPQHF. The CDR3 region has the DNA TGTGCCAGCAGCTCTAACAATCAGCCCCAGCATTTT.

Of note for this clone: At one end the junction does not follow the germline gene, possibly because of a read error. DNA of the CDR3: TGTGCCAGCACTTACACGGGCGAAAAACTGTTTTTT. Its translation: CASTYTGEKLFF. The chain has TRBV6-2 or TRBV6-3 and TRBJ1-4; unclear D gene. The length of the CDR3 is 12 residues. The germline V gene encodes CDR1 MNHEY and CDR2 SVGEGT.

Of note for this clone: No DNA is shown, since the ends of the CDR3 on it are uncertain; the CDR3 is the one TCRdb lists. V gene TRBV7-6 combines with J gene TRBJ2-2; the table's D call, TRBD1, was not checked against the DNA. CDR1 is SGHVS, CDR2 FNYEAQ, per germline. The CDR3 length is 18 residues, termini included. The chain's CDR3 is CASSFKAYSGRRAGELFF.

The J gene is TRBJ2-2, the V gene TRBV9; TRBD1 aligns across 10 bases. This CDR3 has 17 amino acids. From germline, CDR1 is SGDLS and CDR2 YYNGEE. The V segment lost 4 bases and the J segment 3 bases; nucleotides outside the gene matches: 9. The CDR3 region is CASSSDRGRVDTGELFF. The CDR3 nucleotides read TGTGCCAGCAGCTCCGACAGGGGGCGCGTGGACACCGGGGAGCTGTTTTTT.

A few counts support this clone. V is TRBV4-2 and J is TRBJ2-2; 14 bases are a match to TRBD2. The V and J ends lost 1 base and 7 bases, in that order; junction bases with no gene match: 14. Germline lookup yields CDR1 LGHNA and CDR2 YNFKEQ. The CDR3 is 20 residues long. The DNA of the CDR3 is TGTGCCAGCAGCCAAGTACCCGGGACAGGGACTAGCGGGAGTCACGGGGAGCTGTTTTTT. Amino acids: CASSQVPGTGTSGSHGELFF.

The chain couples TRBV7-2 to TRBJ2-1, with 11 bases identical to TRBD2. This CDR3 contains 16 residues. V lost 3 bases and J lost 5; bases outside the gene matches: 6. Germline CDR1 is SGHTA and CDR2 is FQGNSA. CDR3 loop: CASSFELAGGNNEQFF. Written as DNA, the CDR3 is TGTGCCAGCAGCTTCGAGCTAGCGGGAGGCAACAATGAGCAGTTCTTC.

The V gene is TRBV27, the J gene TRBJ2-1, with 8 bases identical to TRBD2. The junction had 10 bases not matched to a gene; V was cut back by 6 bases and J by 3 bases. The CDR3 length is 16 residues. Germline lookup yields CDR1 MNHEY and CDR2 SMNVEV (reference sequence). The CDR3 DNA reads as TGTGCCAGCAGCCAGGATACGGGAGGGAGCTACAATGAGCAGTTCTTC. This codes for CASSQDTGGSYNEQFF.

The rearrangement uses TRBV7-2 and TRBJ1-1; D is unclear. Germline V gene data show CDR1 as SGHTA and CDR2 as FQGNSA. V was clipped by 2 bases and J by 1 base, with 5 bases between them. The CDR3 is 13 amino acids. The CDR3 DNA sequence: TGTGCCAGCAGCTTACGGGGGAACACTGAAGCTTTCTTT. It is translated as CASSLRGNTEAFF.

The chain is built from TRBV5-1 and TRBJ1-1, with 11 bases aligning to TRBD1. The CDR3 is 16 amino acids. The V gene's germline CDR1 is SGHRS and CDR2 YFSETQ. J was trimmed by 1 base and V by 4 bases; bases with no gene match: 6. The CDR3 DNA is TGCGCCAGCAGCGTTAGGACAGGGGGCGCGAACACTGAAGCTTTCTTT. It is translated as CASSVRTGGANTEAFF.

This rearrangement joins TRBV11-2 to TRBJ2-5; possible D gene TRBD1, 6 bases. CDR3 length: 14 residues. Trimming took 1 base from V and 5 from J, leaving 11 bases between them. The V gene's germline CDR1 is SGHAT and CDR2 FQNNGV. CDR3 in DNA: TGTGCCAGCAGCTTAGTTGAGGGGGTGGAGACCCAGTACTTC. Encoded protein: CASSLVEGVETQYF.

The chain is built from TRBV21-1 and TRBJ1-1. TRBV21-1 is assigned pseudogene status. This CDR3 spans 13 amino acids. For the CDR3, the DNA is TGTGCCAGCACCCATTCCCCTTACACTGAAGCTTTCTTT. It is translated as CASTHSPYTEAFF.

J is TRBJ2-7 and V is TRBV29-1, with D possibly matching TRBD1 (7 bases). The CDR3 sequence is 11 residues long. Germline-derived CDR1 and CDR2 are SQVTM and ANQGSEA. V lost 6 bases, J lost 6 bases, and 12 bases lay in between. CDR3 amino acids: CSVYRGGEQYV. CDR3 DNA: TGCAGCGTCTACAGGGGAGGCGAGCAGTACGTC.

This chain links TRBV18 with TRBJ1-3; D might be TRBD1 (5 bases). This CDR3 is 19 amino acids long. Trimming cost V 6 bases and J 0 bases, with 24 bases left between them. Germline lookup yields CDR1 KGHSH and CDR2 LQKENI. The CDR3 loop is CASSPYLSRAPNSGNTIYF. DNA for the CDR3: TGTGCCAGCTCCCCCTACTTAAGCAGGGCTCCTAACTCTGGAAACACCATATATTTT.

This clone was seen a handful of times. The chain combines TRBV30 with TRBJ1-2, with a possible D match to TRBD1 (5 bases). Germline CDR1 and CDR2: GTSNPN and SVGIG (reference sequence). CDR3 length: 13 amino acids. V was cut by 3 bases and J by 6 bases, with 14 bases left in between. CDR3 region: CAWRAGTGHGYTF. CDR3 nucleotide sequence: TGTGCCTGGAGGGCCGGGACCGGGCATGGCTACACCTTC.

The gene calls are TRBV5-6 and TRBJ2-2; no definite D call. Looked up from germline, CDR1 is SGHDT and CDR2 is YYEEEE. The CDR3 runs 17 residues. The V end lost 0 bases, the J end lost 5 bases, and 17 bases lay between the germline ends. Written as DNA, the CDR3 is TGTGCCAGCAGCTTGGCGGCTGCGGTGGGTTGGACCGGGGAGCTGTTTTTT. It is translated as CASSLAAAVGWTGELFF.

This clone was observed many times. V gene TRBV10-3 combines with J gene TRBJ2-1; 8 positions match TRBD1. CDR1 and CDR2 from the germline V gene are ENHRY and SYGVKD. The length of the CDR3 is 13 residues. The ends lost 7 bases at V and 7 bases at J; junction bases unmatched: 6. The CDR3 sequence is CAITQGVGNEQFF. The CDR3, as DNA: TGTGCCATCACACAGGGGGTGGGTAATGAGCAGTTCTTC.

The rearrangement joins TRBV7-8 to TRBJ1-4, with unresolved D. The CDR3 length is 14 residues. Trimming stripped 7 bases from V and 1 base from J, with 10 bases between. Per the germline V gene, CDR1 is SGHVS and CDR2 is FQNEAQ. The CDR3 DNA reads as TGTGCCAGCACCCGAAGAGGAACTAATGAAAAACTGTTTTTT. It is translated as CASTRRGTNEKLFF.

This sequence joins TRBV14 and TRBJ1-1, with a possible D match to TRBD1 (6 bases). The germline V gene encodes CDR1 SGHDN and CDR2 FVKESK. This CDR3 contains 15 residues. V lost 5 bases, J lost 0 bases, and 13 bases lay in between. The CDR3 is CASSNNREMNTEAFF. The CDR3, as DNA: TGTGCCAGCAGCAATAACAGGGAGATGAACACTGAAGCTTTCTTT.

This sequence joins TRBV11-2 and TRBJ2-2; perhaps TRBD2 as D (6 bases). This CDR3 has 15 residues. Germline CDR1 SGHAT, CDR2 FQNNGV. Trimming cost V 7 bases and J 4 bases, with 16 bases left between them. In DNA, the CDR3 is TGTGCCAGCAATTATCGGGTAGCGGTCACCGGGGAGCTGTTTTTT. It translates to CASNYRVAVTGELFF.